The text below deals with one T cell receptor beta chain. Its antigen is as yet unknown. This entry belongs to a study of cytomegalovirus exposure and HLA in healthy donors. The study, taken as a whole, reports: It was assumed in the presence/absence analyses that sequencing depth was roughly uniform across donors.

The germline CDR1 and CDR2 sequences are SGHNT and YENEEA. The CDR3 runs to 16 residues. Trimming cost V 5 bases and J 7 bases; bases outside gene matches: 13. The study ran its PCR with 60 Vbeta and 13 Jbeta primers. Produced via immunoSEQ multiplex PCR; TCRdb's table is partial and in-frame only. This sample's table reports under 200,000 clones. The chain recombines TRBV11-3 with TRBJ2-2; 7 nucleotides agree with TRBD1. The sample consisted of PBMCs. This sequence was found in a man aged 25-45 years in good health and CMV-seronegative. The CDR3 nucleotides read TGTGCCAGCAGCAAACAATTTGGGGACAGAGACGGGGAGCTGTTTTTT. It encodes CASSKQFGDRDGELFF.